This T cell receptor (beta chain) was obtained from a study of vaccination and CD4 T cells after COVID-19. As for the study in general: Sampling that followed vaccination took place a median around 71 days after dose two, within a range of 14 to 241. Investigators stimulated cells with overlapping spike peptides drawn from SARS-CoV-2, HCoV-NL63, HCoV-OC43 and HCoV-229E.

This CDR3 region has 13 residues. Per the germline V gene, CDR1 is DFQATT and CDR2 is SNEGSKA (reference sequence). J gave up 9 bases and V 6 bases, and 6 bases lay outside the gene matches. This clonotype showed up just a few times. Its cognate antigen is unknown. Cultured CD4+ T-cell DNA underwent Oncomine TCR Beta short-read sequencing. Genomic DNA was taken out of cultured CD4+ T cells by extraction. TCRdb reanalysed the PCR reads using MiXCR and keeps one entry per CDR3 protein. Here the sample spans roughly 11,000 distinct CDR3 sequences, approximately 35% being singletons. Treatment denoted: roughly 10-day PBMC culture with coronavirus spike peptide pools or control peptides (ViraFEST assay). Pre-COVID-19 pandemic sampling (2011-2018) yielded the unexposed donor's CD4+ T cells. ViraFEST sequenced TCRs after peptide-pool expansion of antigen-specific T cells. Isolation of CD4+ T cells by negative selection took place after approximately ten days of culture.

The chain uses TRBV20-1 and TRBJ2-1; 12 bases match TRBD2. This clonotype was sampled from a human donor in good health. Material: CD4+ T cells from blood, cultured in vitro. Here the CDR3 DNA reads TGCAGTGCGTTGACTAGCGGGAGTTTTGAGCAGTTCTTC. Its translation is CSALTSGSFEQFF.